What follows describes a single TCR beta chain. This probably arose from a read error, given a far larger clone one base away. Because the CDR3 is missing its conserved closing phenylalanine or tryptophan, this is likely a read error. By two-round multiplex PCR, the TCR beta CDR3 was amplified from genomic DNA. Primers targeting each individual TRBV and TRBJ gene were applied in first-round PCR. TCRdb re-called the multiplex PCR reads through MiXCR, storing one row per CDR3 protein. Here the sample spans over 14,000 distinct CDR3 sequences, around a third being singletons. Among the patients, all were node-negative on CT and PET/CT, and none had received prior chemotherapy or radiotherapy or had other malignancies. Peripheral blood, roughly 6 milliliters per draw, was collected at each of two time points. This record belongs to a study of prognosis after radiotherapy for stage I lung cancer. V was pared by 1 base and J by 4 bases, with 11 bases between. The germline V gene encodes CDR1 MNHNS and CDR2 SASEGT. The CDR3 sequence is 15 residues long.

This TCR derives from a donor over 45 with non-small cell lung cancer. The input for sequencing was PBMCs, taken before or after stereotactic body radiation therapy (not recorded which). The rearrangement links TRBV6-1 to TRBJ2-1, with D possibly being TRBD2 (6 bases). Here the CDR3 DNA reads TGTGCCAGCAGTGAAGAGCTAGCGCCTTACAATGAGCAGTTCTTA. Amino acid sequence: CASSEELAPYNEQFL.